These 15 T cell receptor beta chains originate from one sample sequenced in a study of T cell repertoires in cytomegalovirus infection. MiXCR, applied by TCRdb to the reads, yields one record per CDR3 protein. The sample contains 680,000 or so distinct CDR3 sequences, about 40% of which appear only once. Sample: PBMCs. The receptor source for this set is a human donor in good health (CMV status not recorded). Some clones in this sample may be carry-over from other donors' samples.

V gene TRBV6-5 combines with J gene TRBJ2-7, with TRBD2 identical over 7 bases. The V segment lost 5 bases and the J segment 4 bases; nucleotides outside the gene matches: 14. Germline values: CDR1 MNHEY, CDR2 SVGAGI. CDR3 length equals 16 residues. CDR3 bases: TGTGCCAGCAGTCGCCGTTCGGGCGGGGGTACTTACGAGCAGTACTTC. Translating it yields CASSRRSGGGTYEQYF.

This chain uses TRBV7-2 with TRBJ1-2; 12 nucleotides line up with TRBD1. The V gene's germline CDR1 is SGHTA and CDR2 FQGNSA. Trimming removed 4 bases from V and 5 bases from J; junction bases left unmatched: 8. The CDR3 covers 16 residues. The CDR3 DNA follows: TGTGCCAGCAGCTCCGGAGGGACAGGGGGCGTTTATGGCTACACCTTC. Its protein product is CASSSGGTGGVYGYTF.

This clonotype has more than one count but fewer than ten. The V gene is TRBV29-1, the J gene TRBJ1-2; 7 bases are a match to TRBD1. This CDR3 is 14 amino acids long. Germline assignment: CDR1 SQVTM and CDR2 ANQGSEA. V lost 1 base and J lost 8; bases outside the gene matches: 10. The CDR3 region is CSVEGRAGGYGYTF. The CDR3, as DNA: TGCAGCGTTGAAGGGAGGGCAGGGGGGTACGGCTACACCTTC. Full variable domain (outside the CDR3, taken from reference TRBV29-1 and TRBJ1-2): SAVISQKPSRDICQRGTSLTIQCQVDSQVTMMFWYRQQPGQSLTLIATANQGSEATYESGFVIDKFPISRPNLTFSTLTVSNMSPEDSSIYLCSVEGRAGGYGYTFGSGTRLTVV.

The CDR3 is CASSPSSPSRPQHF. CDR3 DNA sequence: TGTGCCAGCAGTCCTTCCTCTCCTAGTCGGCCCCAGCATTTT. The chain combines TRBV27 with TRBJ1-5; D unclear. Germline lookup yields CDR1 MNHEY and CDR2 SMNVEV (reference sequence). V lost 5 bases to trimming and J lost 9 bases, with 17 bases between them. This CDR3 region has 14 residues.

This clonotype has only a few counts. The rearrangement links TRBV7-2 to TRBJ1-2, with D perhaps matching TRBD1 (6 bases). The germline gives CDR1 SGHTA, CDR2 FQGNSA. V was clipped by 5 bases and J by 8 bases, with 15 bases between them. The CDR3 has 13 amino acids. The CDR3 protein is CASSPNQGLGYTF. DNA of the CDR3: TGTGCCAGCAGCCCCAACCAGGGGTTGGGCTACACCTTC.

This clonotype was detected a few times. V and J are TRBV7-6 and TRBJ2-3; perhaps D is TRBD1 or TRBD2 (5 bases each). V shed 1 base and J shed 6 bases, with 17 bases lying between them. CDR1 and CDR2 from the germline V gene are SGHVS and FNYEAQ. CDR3 length equals 16 residues. CDR3 nucleotide sequence: TGTGCCAGCAGCTTAGATCCGACTAATTGGGGGGATACGCAGTATTTT. Protein: CASSLDPTNWGDTQYF. The full variable domain, with the rest looked up from reference TRBV7-6 and TRBJ2-3, is GAGVSQSPRYKVTKRGQDVALRCDPISGHVSLYWYRQALGQGPEFLTYFNYEAQQDKSGLPNDRFSAERPEGSISTLTIQRTEQRDSAMYRCASSLDPTNWGDTQYFGPGTRLTVL.

The rearrangement uses TRBV20-1 and TRBJ2-4; D unclear. CDR1 and CDR2 (germline): DFQATT, SNEGSKA (reference sequence). This CDR3 has 14 residues. V was pared by 0 bases and J by 0 bases, with 6 bases between. The CDR3 coding sequence is TGCAGTGCTAGAGATAGTATAGCCAAAAACATTCAGTACTTC. Its translation: CSARDSIAKNIQYF.

The genes are TRBV6-1 and TRBJ2-5, with D tentatively TRBD1 (5 bases). There are 14 residues in the CDR3. Trimming cost V 4 bases and J 3 bases, with 12 bases left between them. Per the germline V gene, CDR1 is MNHNS and CDR2 is SASEGT. The CDR3 DNA reads as TGTGCCAGCAGTGGGGGCCTGGCCAAAGAGACCCAGTACTTC. It yields the protein CASSGGLAKETQYF.

This clonotype came up a few times. The junction does not match germline at one end; this may be a read error. This sequence joins TRBV7-9 and TRBJ2-1; D gene uncertain. This CDR3 region has 14 residues. Germline V CDR1 and CDR2: SEHNR, FQNEAQ (reference sequence). The CDR3, as DNA: TGTGCCAGCAGCTTAGTGGGTCCGGTCAATGGGCAGTTCTTC. Encoded protein: CASSLVGPVNGQFF.

The rearrangement uses TRBV7-3 and TRBJ2-1; D is undetermined. The V end was cut by 5 bases, the J end by 8 bases, with 19 bases between. Per the germline V gene, CDR1 is SGHTA and CDR2 is FQGTGA. The CDR3 loop spans 15 amino acids. The DNA of the CDR3 is TGTGCCAGCAGCCCCACTTCGAGCAAGGTCTATGAGCAGTTCTTC. It yields the protein CASSPTSSKVYEQFF.

This clonotype showed up just a few times. V usage is TRBV27 and J usage is TRBJ1-6, with unresolved D. V lost 6 bases and J 9 bases, leaving 12 bases between the germline ends. The V gene's germline CDR1 is MNHEY and CDR2 SMNVEV (reference sequence). The CDR3 length is 13 residues. CDR3 amino acids: CASRLGWGSPLHF. CDR3 nucleotide sequence: TGTGCCAGCAGGTTAGGCTGGGGTTCACCCCTCCACTTT.

The gene calls are TRBV28 and TRBJ1-5; D gene uncertain. The CDR3 consists of 14 residues. Trimming took 4 bases from V and 7 from J, leaving 14 bases between them. CDR1 MDHEN and CDR2 SYDVKM come from the germline V gene. The CDR3 loop reads CASSSQVLRQPQHF. The DNA of the CDR3 is TGTGCCAGCAGTTCTCAGGTTCTTCGGCAGCCCCAGCATTTT.

V and J are TRBV12-3 or TRBV12-4 and TRBJ2-1; 9 nucleotides match TRBD2. The CDR3 is 17 amino acids. V lost 1 base, J lost 0 bases, and 4 bases stayed unmatched. CDR3 region: CASSLGLAVSSYNEQFF. The CDR3 nucleotides are TGTGCCAGCAGTTTAGGACTAGCGGTGAGCTCCTACAATGAGCAGTTCTTC.

Turning to this clonotype: A junction end diverges from the germline sequence, so it may reflect a read error. The rearrangement links TRBV7-2 to TRBJ2-1, with TRBD2 as a possible D gene (5 bases). The CDR3 has 15 amino acids. CDR1 and CDR2 from the germline V gene are SGHTA and FQGNSA. The CDR3 coding sequence is TGTGCCAGCATCTTAGAGGGTCAGGTAGGTAATGAGCAGTTCTTC. This gives the protein CASILEGQVGNEQFF.

This clonotype was seen many times. The V and J genes are TRBV28 and TRBJ2-5; 11 nucleotides match TRBD2. The CDR3 has 15 amino acids. The germline gives CDR1 MDHEN, CDR2 SYDVKM. With V trimmed by 5 bases and J by 5 bases, 7 bases remained unmatched. The CDR3 DNA follows: TGTGCCAGCAGTGTAGCGGGAGGGCCAGGGGAGACCCAGTACTTC. Protein: CASSVAGGPGETQYF.